A single TCR beta chain is shown here with its context. Its antigen is unknown. Looked up from germline, CDR1 is SGHDT and CDR2 is YYEEEE. Trimming cost V 4 bases and J 0 bases; bases outside gene matches: 4. This CDR3 is built from 16 residues. Here immunoSEQ multiplex PCR was the method, and the copy in TCRdb shows in-frame clones only, minus some. The profile shows 2 million to 2.5 million clones, less than 95% of them singletons. The data were taken from a study of shared clonotypes between healthy human individuals. Study-level results: Non-shared clonotypes showed lower generation probabilities than clonotypes common to all four donors.

The sequence was collected from a man between 18 and 29 years old in good health. Some clones in this sample may be carry-over from other donors' samples. The sample comprised naive CD4+ T cells from PBMCs. Subset: CD45RA+ positively selected. The J gene is TRBJ1-5, the V gene TRBV5-6; TRBD1 matches at 10 bases. CDR3 region: CASSETGGYSNQPQHF. DNA for the CDR3: TGTGCCAGCAGCGAGACAGGGGGCTATAGCAATCAGCCCCAGCATTTT.